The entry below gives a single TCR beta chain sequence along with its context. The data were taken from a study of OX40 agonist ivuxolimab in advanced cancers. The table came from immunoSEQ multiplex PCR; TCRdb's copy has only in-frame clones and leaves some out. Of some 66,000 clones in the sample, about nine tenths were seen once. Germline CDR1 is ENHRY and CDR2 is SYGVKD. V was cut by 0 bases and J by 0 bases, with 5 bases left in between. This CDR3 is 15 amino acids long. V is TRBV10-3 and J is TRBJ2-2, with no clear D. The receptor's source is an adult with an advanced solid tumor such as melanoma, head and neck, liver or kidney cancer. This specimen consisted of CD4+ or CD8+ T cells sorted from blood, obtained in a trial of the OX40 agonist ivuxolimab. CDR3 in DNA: TGTGCCATCAGTGAGTCCCCTACGAACACCGGGGAGCTGTTTTTT. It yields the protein CAISESPTNTGELFF.